This T cell receptor (beta chain) is from a study of blood T cell repertoires in COVID-19. The wider study: The United States, Italy and Spain supplied acute and convalescent COVID-19 samples. PBMCs, B-cell-depleted T cells, or T cells were the source of the cDNA or gDNA that made up the material.

The CDR3 sequence is 14 residues long. Trimming took 4 bases from V and 3 from J, leaving 13 bases between them. Looked up from germline, CDR1 is SGHRS and CDR2 is YFSETQ. Per the study methods: Amplification of reference gene primers provided the estimated nucleated cell counts. Libraries were prepared by immunoSEQ multiplex PCR; TCRdb keeps only in-frame clonotypes and omits some of them. V, J and clone size are those of that table, while D and trimming were read from the DNA. This table holds 60,000 to 90,000 clones, 75% to 90% found once. This rearrangement joins TRBV5-1 to TRBJ2-5, with D hard to call. Sequencing was done on a sample of peripheral blood. The sequence derives from a human donor in a cohort sampled during active COVID-19. The CDR3 DNA sequence: TGCGCCAGCAGCAGGCAGGTACCGGAAGAGACCCAGTACTTC. It translates to CASSRQVPEETQYF.